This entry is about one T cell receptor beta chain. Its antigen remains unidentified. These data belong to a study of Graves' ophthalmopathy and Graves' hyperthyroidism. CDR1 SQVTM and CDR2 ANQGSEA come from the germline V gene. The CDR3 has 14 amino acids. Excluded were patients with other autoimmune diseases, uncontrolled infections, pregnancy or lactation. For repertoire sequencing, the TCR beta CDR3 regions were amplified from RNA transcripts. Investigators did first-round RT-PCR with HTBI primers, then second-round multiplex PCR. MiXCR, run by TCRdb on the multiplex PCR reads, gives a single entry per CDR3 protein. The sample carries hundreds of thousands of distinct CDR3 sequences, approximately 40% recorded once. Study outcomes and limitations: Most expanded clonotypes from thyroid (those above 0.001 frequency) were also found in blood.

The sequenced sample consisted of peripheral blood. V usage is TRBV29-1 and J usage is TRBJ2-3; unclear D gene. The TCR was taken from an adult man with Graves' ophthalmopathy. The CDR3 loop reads CSTAAIDSTDTQYF. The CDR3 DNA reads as TGCAGTACTGCCGCGATTGATAGCACAGATACGCAGTATTTT.